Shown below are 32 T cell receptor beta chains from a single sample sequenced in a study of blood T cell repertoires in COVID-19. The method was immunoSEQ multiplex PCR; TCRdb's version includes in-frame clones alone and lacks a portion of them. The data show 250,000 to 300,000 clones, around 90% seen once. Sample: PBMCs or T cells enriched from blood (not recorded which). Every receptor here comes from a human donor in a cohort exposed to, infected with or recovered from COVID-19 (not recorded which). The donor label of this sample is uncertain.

The CDR3 spells CASRGQGLENTEAFF. The CDR3 nucleotides are TGTGCCAGCAGGGGACAGGGGCTAGAGAACACTGAAGCTTTCTTT. The V gene is TRBV2, the J gene TRBJ1-1; 10 nucleotides align to TRBD1. The CDR3 length is 15 residues. V lost 6 bases, J lost 1 base, and 5 bases stayed unmatched. Germline CDR1 and CDR2: SNHLY and FYNNEI.

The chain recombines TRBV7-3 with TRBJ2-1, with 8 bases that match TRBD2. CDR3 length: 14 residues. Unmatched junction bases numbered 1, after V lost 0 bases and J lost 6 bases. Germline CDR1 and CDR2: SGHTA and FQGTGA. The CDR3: CASSLTRGGNEQFF. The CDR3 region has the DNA TGTGCCAGCAGCTTAACTCGGGGGGGCAATGAGCAGTTCTTC.

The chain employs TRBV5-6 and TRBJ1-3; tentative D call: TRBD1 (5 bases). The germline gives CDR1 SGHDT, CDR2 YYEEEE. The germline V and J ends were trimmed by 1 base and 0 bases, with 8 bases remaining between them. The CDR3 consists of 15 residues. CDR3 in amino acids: CASSLKGYSGNTIYF. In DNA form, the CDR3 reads TGTGCCAGCAGCTTGAAGGGGTACTCTGGAAACACCATATATTTT.

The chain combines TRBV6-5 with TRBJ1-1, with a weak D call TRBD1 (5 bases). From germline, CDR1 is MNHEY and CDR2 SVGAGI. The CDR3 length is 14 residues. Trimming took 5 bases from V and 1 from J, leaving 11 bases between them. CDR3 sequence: CASSPLGQNTEAFF. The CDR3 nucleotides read TGTGCCAGCAGTCCCTTAGGACAGAACACTGAAGCTTTCTTT.

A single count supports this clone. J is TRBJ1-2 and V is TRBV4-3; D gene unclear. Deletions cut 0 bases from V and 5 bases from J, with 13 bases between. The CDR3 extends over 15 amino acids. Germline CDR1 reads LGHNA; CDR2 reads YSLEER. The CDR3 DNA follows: TGCGCCAGCAGCCAAGAACAGCAGGTCCGGTATGGCTACACCTTC. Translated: CASSQEQQVRYGYTF.

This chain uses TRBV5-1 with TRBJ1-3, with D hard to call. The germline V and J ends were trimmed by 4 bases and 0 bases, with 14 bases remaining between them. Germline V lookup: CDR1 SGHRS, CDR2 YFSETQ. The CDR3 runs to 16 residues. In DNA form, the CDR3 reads TGCGCCAGCAGCGGGCCCGACGGATTCTCTGGAAACACCATATATTTT. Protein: CASSGPDGFSGNTIYF.

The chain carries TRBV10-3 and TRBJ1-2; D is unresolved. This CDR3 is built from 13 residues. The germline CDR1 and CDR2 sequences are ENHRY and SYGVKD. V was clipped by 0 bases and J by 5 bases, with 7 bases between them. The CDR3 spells CAISESSGYGYTF. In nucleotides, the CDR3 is TGTGCCATCAGTGAGTCGAGCGGTTATGGCTACACCTTC.

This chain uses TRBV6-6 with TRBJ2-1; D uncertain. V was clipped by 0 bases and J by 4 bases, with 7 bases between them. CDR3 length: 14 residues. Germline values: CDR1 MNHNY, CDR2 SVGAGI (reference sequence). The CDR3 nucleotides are TGTGCCAGCAGTTACTCGCTAGAGTACAATGAGCAGTTCTTC. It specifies CASSYSLEYNEQFF.

The CDR3 sequence is CAWGSGTGSLLNTEAFF. In DNA, the CDR3 is TGTGCCTGGGGATCCGGGACAGGATCGTTGCTGAACACTGAAGCTTTCTTT. The V and J genes are TRBV30 and TRBJ1-1; 8 bases agree with TRBD1. This CDR3 spans 17 amino acids. Looked up from germline, CDR1 is GTSNPN and CDR2 is SVGIG (reference sequence). The J segment lost 0 bases and the V segment lost 5 bases, leaving 14 bases of the junction unmatched.

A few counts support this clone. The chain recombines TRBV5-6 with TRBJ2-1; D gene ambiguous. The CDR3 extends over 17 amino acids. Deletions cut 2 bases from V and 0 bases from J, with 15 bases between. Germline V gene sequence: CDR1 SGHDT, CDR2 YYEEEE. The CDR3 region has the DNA TGTGCCAGCAGCTTTGTTGGCAGGTACAGCTCCTACAATGAGCAGTTCTTC. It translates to CASSFVGRYSSYNEQFF. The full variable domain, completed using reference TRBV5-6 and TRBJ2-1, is DAGVTQSPTHLIKTRGQQVTLRCSPKSGHDTVSWYQQALGQGPQFIFQYYEEEERQRGNFPDRFSGHQFPNYSSELNVNALLLGDSALYLCASSFVGRYSSYNEQFFGPGTRLTVL.

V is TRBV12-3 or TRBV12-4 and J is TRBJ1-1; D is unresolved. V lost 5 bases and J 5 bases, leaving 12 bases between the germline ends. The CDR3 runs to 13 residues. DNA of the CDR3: TGTGCCAGCAGTCTCTGGGGAGATACTGAAGCTTTCTTT. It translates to CASSLWGDTEAFF.

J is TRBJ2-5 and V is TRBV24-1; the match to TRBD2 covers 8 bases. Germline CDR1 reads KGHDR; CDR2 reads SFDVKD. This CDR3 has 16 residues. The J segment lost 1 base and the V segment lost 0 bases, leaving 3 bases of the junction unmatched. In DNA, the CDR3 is TGTGCCACCAGTGATTTGGCGGCGGGGGGCCAAGAGACCCAGTACTTC. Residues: CATSDLAAGGQETQYF.

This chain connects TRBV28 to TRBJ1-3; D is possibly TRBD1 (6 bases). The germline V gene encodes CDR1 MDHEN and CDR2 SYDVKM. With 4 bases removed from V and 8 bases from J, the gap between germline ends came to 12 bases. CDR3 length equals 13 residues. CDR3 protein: CASSSSRGDTIYF. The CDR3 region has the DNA TGTGCCAGCAGTTCCTCCAGGGGCGACACCATATATTTT.

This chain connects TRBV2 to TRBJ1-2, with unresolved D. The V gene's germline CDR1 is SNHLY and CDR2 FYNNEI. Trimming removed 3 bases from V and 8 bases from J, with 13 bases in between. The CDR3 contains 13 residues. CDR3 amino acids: CASSELSGGGYTF. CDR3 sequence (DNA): TGTGCCAGCAGTGAGTTGTCGGGAGGAGGCTACACCTTC.

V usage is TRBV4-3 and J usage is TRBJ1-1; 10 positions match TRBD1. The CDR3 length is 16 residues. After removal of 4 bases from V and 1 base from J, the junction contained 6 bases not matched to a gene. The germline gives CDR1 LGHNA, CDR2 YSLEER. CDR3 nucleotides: TGCGCCAGCAGCCGTGGGGACAGGGGAGGGAACACTGAAGCTTTCTTT. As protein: CASSRGDRGGNTEAFF.

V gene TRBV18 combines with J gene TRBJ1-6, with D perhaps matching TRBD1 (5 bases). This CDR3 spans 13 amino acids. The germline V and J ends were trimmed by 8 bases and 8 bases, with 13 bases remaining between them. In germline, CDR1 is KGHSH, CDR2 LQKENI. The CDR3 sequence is CASHPGPDSPLHF. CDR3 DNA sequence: TGTGCCAGCCATCCAGGGCCCGATTCACCCCTCCACTTT.

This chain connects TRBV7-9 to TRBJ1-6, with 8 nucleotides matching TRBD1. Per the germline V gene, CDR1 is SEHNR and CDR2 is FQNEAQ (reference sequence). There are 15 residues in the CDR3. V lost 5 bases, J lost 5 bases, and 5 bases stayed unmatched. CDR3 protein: CASSLDRGNNSPLHF. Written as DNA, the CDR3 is TGTGCCAGCAGCCTCGACAGGGGAAATAATTCACCCCTCCACTTT. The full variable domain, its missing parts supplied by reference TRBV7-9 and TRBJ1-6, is DTGVSQNPRHKITKRGQNVTFRCDPISEHNRLYWYRQTLGQGPEFLTYFQNEAQLEKSRLLSDRFSAERPKGSFSTLEIQRTEQGDSAMYLCASSLDRGNNSPLHFGNGTRLTVT.

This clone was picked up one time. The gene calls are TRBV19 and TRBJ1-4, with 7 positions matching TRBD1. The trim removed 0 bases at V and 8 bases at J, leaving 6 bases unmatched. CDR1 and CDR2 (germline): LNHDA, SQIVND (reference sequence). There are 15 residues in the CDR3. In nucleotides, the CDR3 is TGTGCCAGTAGTATAGAGGACAGGAGGAACGAAAAACTGTTTTTT. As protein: CASSIEDRRNEKLFF.

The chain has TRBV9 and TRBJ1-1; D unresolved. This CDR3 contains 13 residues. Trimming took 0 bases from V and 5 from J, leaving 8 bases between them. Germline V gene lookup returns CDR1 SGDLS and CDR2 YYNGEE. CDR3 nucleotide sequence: TGTGCCAGCAGCGTAGATTCGGGGACTGAAGCTTTCTTT. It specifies CASSVDSGTEAFF.

The CDR3 region has the DNA TGCGCCAGCAGCCCGAACAGGGGAAGTGGGACTGAAGCTTTCTTT. This encodes CASSPNRGSGTEAFF. The V gene is TRBV10-2, the J gene TRBJ1-1; TRBD1 agrees at 7 bases. The CDR3 extends over 15 amino acids. After removal of 6 bases from V and 5 bases from J, the junction contained 12 bases not matched to a gene. Germline V lookup: CDR1 WSHSY, CDR2 SAAADI.

The CDR3 DNA reads as TGTGCCAGCAGCATCGGGACAGCCACTGAAGCTTTCTTT. Translated, it gives CASSIGTATEAFF. The genes are TRBV2 and TRBJ1-1; TRBD1 matches at 7 bases. V dropped 6 bases and J dropped 4; count of bases not matched to a gene: 5. The CDR3 is made up of 13 amino acids. Germline loops: CDR1 SNHLY, CDR2 FYNNEI.

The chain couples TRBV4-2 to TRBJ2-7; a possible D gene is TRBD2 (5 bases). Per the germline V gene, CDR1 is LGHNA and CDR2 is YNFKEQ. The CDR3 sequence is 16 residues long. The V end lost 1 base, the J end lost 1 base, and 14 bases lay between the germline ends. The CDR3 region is CASSQASGISSYEQYF. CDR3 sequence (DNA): TGTGCCAGCAGCCAAGCCTCCGGGATCAGTTCCTACGAGCAGTACTTC.

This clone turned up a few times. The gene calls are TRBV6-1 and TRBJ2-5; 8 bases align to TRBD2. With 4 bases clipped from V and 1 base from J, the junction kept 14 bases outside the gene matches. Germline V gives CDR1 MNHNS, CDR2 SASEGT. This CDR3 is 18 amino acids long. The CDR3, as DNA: TGTGCCAGCAGTGTCCTCGGCGGGGCGGGGGGATCCCAAGAGACCCAGTACTTC. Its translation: CASSVLGGAGGSQETQYF.

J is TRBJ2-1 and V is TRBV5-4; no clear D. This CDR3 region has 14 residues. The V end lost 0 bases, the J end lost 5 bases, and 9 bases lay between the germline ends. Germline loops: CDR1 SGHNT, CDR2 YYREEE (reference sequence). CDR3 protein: CASSLVATNNEQFF. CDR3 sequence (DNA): TGTGCCAGCAGCTTGGTCGCTACCAACAATGAGCAGTTCTTC. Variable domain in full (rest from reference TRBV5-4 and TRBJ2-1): ETGVTQSPTHLIKTRGQQVTLRCSSQSGHNTVSWYQQALGQGPQFIFQYYREEENGRGNFPPRFSGLQFPNYSSELNVNALELDDSALYLCASSLVATNNEQFFGPGTRLTVL.

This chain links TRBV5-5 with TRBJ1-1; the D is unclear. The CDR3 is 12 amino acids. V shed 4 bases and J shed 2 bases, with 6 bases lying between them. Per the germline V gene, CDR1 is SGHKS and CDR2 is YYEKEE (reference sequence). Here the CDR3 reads CASSPTNTEAFF. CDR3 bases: TGTGCCAGCAGCCCCACTAACACTGAAGCTTTCTTT. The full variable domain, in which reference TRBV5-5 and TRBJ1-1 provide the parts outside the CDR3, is DAGVTQSPTHLIKTRGQQVTLRCSPISGHKSVSWYQQVLGQGPQFIFQYYEKEERGRGNFPDRFSARQFPNYSSELNVNALLLGDSALYLCASSPTNTEAFFGQGTRLTVV.

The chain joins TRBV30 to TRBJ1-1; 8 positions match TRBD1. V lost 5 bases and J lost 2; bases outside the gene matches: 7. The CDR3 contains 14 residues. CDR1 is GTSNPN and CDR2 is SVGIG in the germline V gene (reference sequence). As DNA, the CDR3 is TGTGCCTGGGTTTACAGGGGGATTAACACTGAAGCTTTCTTT. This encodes CAWVYRGINTEAFF.

The CDR3: CASRGGVTGELFF. In DNA, the CDR3 is TGTGCCAGCAGAGGGGGGGTCACCGGGGAGCTGTTTTTT. The chain combines TRBV6-5 with TRBJ2-2, with D perhaps matching TRBD2 (7 bases). This CDR3 has 13 residues. V was shortened by 6 bases and J by 4 bases, with 9 bases between the two germline ends. CDR1 and CDR2 (germline): MNHEY, SVGAGI.

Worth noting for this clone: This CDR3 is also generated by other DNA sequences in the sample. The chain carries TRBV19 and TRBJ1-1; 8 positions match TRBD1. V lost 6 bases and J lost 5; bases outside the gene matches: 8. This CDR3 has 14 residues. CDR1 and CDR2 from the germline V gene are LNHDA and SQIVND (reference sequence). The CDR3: CASRRGRGLTEAFF. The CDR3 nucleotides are TGTGCCAGTAGGAGGGGCAGGGGGCTGACTGAAGCTTTCTTT.

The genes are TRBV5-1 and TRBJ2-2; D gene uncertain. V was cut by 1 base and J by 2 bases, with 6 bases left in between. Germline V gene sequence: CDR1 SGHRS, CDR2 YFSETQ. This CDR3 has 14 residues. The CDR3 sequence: CASSLLSNTGELFF. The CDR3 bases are TGCGCCAGCAGCTTGCTCTCCAACACCGGGGAGCTGTTTTTT.

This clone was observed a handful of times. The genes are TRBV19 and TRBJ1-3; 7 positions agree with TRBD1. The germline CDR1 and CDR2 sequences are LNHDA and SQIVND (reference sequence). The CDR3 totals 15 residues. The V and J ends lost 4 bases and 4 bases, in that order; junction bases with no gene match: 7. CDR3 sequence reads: CASSRTGLNGNTIYF. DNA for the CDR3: TGTGCCAGTAGTAGGACAGGTTTAAACGGAAACACCATATATTTT.

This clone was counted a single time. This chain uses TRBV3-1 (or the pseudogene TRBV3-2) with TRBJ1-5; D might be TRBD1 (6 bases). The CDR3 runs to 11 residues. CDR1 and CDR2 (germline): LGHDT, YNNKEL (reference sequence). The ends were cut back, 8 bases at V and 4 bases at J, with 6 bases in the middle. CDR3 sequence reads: CASGQNQPQHF. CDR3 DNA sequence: TGTGCCAGCGGACAGAATCAGCCCCAGCATTTT.

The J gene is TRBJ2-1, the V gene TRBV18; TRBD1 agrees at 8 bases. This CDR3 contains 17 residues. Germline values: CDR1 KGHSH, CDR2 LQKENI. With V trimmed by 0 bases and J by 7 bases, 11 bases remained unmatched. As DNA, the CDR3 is TGTGCCAGCTCACCACCGTTCCGGGGCAGGGGGCAGAATGAGCAGTTCTTC. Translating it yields CASSPPFRGRGQNEQFF.